This T cell receptor beta chain was recorded in a study of blood T cell repertoires in COVID-19. Study at large: T cells, B-cell-depleted T cells, or PBMCs supplied cDNA or gDNA.

V shed 1 base and J 8 bases; nucleotides not matched to a gene: 13. Germline assignment: CDR1 MGHRA and CDR2 YSYEKL. The CDR3 covers 16 residues. Repertoires were generated with immunoSEQ multiplex PCR, while TCRdb's copy carries only in-frame clones and drops some. The sample holds approximately 200,000 clones, roughly 77% seen once. V is TRBV4-1 and J is TRBJ1-2, with 7 bases fitting TRBD1. This sequence was found in a woman aged 40 to 49 with COVID-19, enrolled during active disease. Material: peripheral blood. The DNA of the CDR3 is TGCGCCAGCAGCCAAGCCCCGGCGAGGGGGCCCCTCGGCTACACCTTC. Residues: CASSQAPARGPLGYTF.